This passage covers 21 T cell receptor beta chains from one sample sequenced in a study of T cell repertoires in cytomegalovirus infection. One entry per CDR3 protein, called by TCRdb with MiXCR from the reads. The table lists about 69,000 distinct CDR3 sequences, around 27% of them singletons. These TCRs' antigens remain unknown. The input for sequencing was CD8+ T cells from cultured PBMCs, taken from culture after CMV antigen stimulation. These receptors all stem from a human donor in good health (CMV status not recorded). Some clones in this sample may be carry-over from other donors' samples.

This clonotype was counted only a few times. This chain links TRBV7-2 with TRBJ2-7; 11 positions match TRBD1. Germline V gene sequence: CDR1 SGHTA, CDR2 FQGNSA. This CDR3 comprises 14 residues. V was pared by 5 bases and J by 7 bases, with 7 bases of the junction left unmatched. CDR3 amino acids: CASSRGQGGFEQYF. The CDR3 nucleotides read TGTGCCAGCAGCCGGGGACAGGGGGGATTTGAGCAGTACTTC.

This clonotype was seen repeatedly, ten times or more. This chain uses TRBV12-3 or TRBV12-4 with TRBJ1-4; no firm D call. The V end lost 6 bases, the J end lost 8 bases, and 16 bases lay between the germline ends. The CDR3 loop spans 14 amino acids. The CDR3, as DNA: TGTGCCAGCAGACTGCTACTGGATGGGGAAAAACTGTTTTTT. Translation gives CASRLLLDGEKLFF.

Many counts were recorded for this clonotype. The gene calls are TRBV7-8 and TRBJ1-1; 11 bases align to TRBD1. The CDR3 is 14 residues long. V lost 6 bases and J lost 5; bases outside the gene matches: 5. The germline V gene encodes CDR1 SGHVS and CDR2 FQNEAQ. The CDR3: CASSIGQGATEAFF. The CDR3 nucleotides are TGTGCCAGCAGTATCGGACAGGGGGCGACTGAAGCTTTCTTT.

The chain links TRBV15 to TRBJ1-1; D is possibly TRBD1 (5 bases). Germline V gene lookup returns CDR1 LNHNV and CDR2 YYDKDF (reference sequence). This CDR3 has 15 residues. V lost 5 bases and J 2 bases, leaving 15 bases between the germline ends. The CDR3 sequence: CATSSEIQGNTEAFF. CDR3 DNA: TGTGCCACCAGCTCCGAGATTCAGGGAAACACTGAAGCTTTCTTT.

This clonotype was counted many times. The CDR3 reads CASRPHLASREYTEAFF. The CDR3 DNA follows: TGCGCCAGCAGACCACACCTAGCATCCAGGGAATACACTGAAGCTTTCTTT. The chain combines TRBV4-1 with TRBJ1-1, with a tentative D call TRBD1 (5 bases). Germline CDR1 MGHRA, CDR2 YSYEKL. The CDR3 consists of 17 residues. Deletions cut 6 bases from V and 3 bases from J, with 23 bases between.

This clonotype came up many times. The chain employs TRBV7-2 and TRBJ2-7, with 8 bases aligning to TRBD2. From germline, CDR1 is SGHTA and CDR2 FQGNSA. V gave up 5 bases and J gave up 0 bases; unmatched junction bases: 9. The CDR3 is 16 amino acids. CDR3 in amino acids: CASSPPGGRSSYEQYF. CDR3 coding DNA: TGTGCCAGCAGCCCCCCGGGGGGGCGTTCCTCCTACGAGCAGTACTTC. Full variable domain (remainder filled in from reference TRBV7-2 and TRBJ2-7): GAGVSQSPSNKVTEKGKDVELRCDPISGHTALYWYRQSLGQGLEFLIYFQGNSAPDKSGLPSDRFSAERTGGSVSTLTIQRTQQEDSAVYLCASSPPGGRSSYEQYFGPGTRLTVT.

Details on this clonotype: The germline gene is not matched at one end of the junction; a read error may be the cause. The V gene is TRBV10-3, the J gene TRBJ1-1; D is unresolved. Germline CDR1 reads ENHRY; CDR2 reads SYGVKD. This CDR3 has 13 amino acids. The CDR3 DNA reads as TGTGCCATCAGTGAGCAGACGAACACTGAAGCTTCCTTT. As protein: CAISEQTNTEASF.

This sequence joins TRBV7-3 and TRBJ2-5, with D tentatively TRBD1 or TRBD2 (6 bases each). Trimming shortened V by 4 bases and J by 5 bases, and 17 bases separated the two germline ends. CDR3 length: 15 amino acids. Germline V gene lookup returns CDR1 SGHTA and CDR2 FQGTGA. The CDR3 coding sequence is TGTGCCAGCAGCTCCCGTTTCCAAGGGGGGGAGACCCAGTACTTC. It specifies CASSSRFQGGETQYF.

This clonotype was recorded at least ten times. The J gene is TRBJ1-5, the V gene TRBV6-1, with D perhaps TRBD1 (6 bases). The CDR3 has 15 amino acids. V lost 6 bases to trimming and J lost 7 bases, with 19 bases between them. Germline lookup yields CDR1 MNHNS and CDR2 SASEGT. The CDR3 loop reads CASSPLLGAGQPQHF. CDR3 DNA: TGTGCCAGCAGCCCACTCCTGGGGGCGGGCCAGCCCCAGCATTTT.

The V call is TRBV15, the J call TRBJ2-3; 7 bases match TRBD2. V trimming: 4 bases; J trimming: 5 bases; junction bases outside the gene matches: 6. CDR3 length equals 14 residues. CDR1 is LNHNV and CDR2 is YYDKDF in the germline V gene (reference sequence). The CDR3 protein is CATSKAGVKDTQYF. The CDR3 DNA is TGTGCCACCAGCAAGGCGGGAGTAAAAGATACGCAGTATTTT. The variable domain in full, with the rest retrieved from reference TRBV15 and TRBJ2-3, is DAMVIQNPRYQVTQFGKPVTLSCSQTLNHNVMYWYQQKSSQAPKLLFHYYDKDFNNEADTPDNFQSRRPNTSFCFLDIRSPGLGDTAMYLCATSKAGVKDTQYFGPGTRLTVL.

V gene TRBV25-1 combines with J gene TRBJ2-2, with unresolved D. V was trimmed by 4 bases and J by 6 bases, leaving 6 bases between them. This CDR3 has 12 residues. Germline V gene lookup returns CDR1 MGHDK and CDR2 SYGVNS. Here the CDR3 DNA reads TGTGCCAGCAGTGCCCTTTCCGGGGAGCTGTTTTTT. It encodes CASSALSGELFF.

The J gene is TRBJ2-7, the V gene TRBV27, with TRBD2 matching over 12 bases. Germline V gene lookup returns CDR1 MNHEY and CDR2 SMNVEV (reference sequence). CDR3 length: 15 amino acids. With 6 bases clipped from V and 6 bases from J, the junction kept 9 bases outside the gene matches. The CDR3 DNA reads as TGTGCCAGCAGCCCGACTAGCGGGAGTGCCCGCGAGCAGTACTTC. This translates into CASSPTSGSAREQYF.

The chain has TRBV30 and TRBJ2-3, with D unclear. The V end was cut by 2 bases, the J end by 5 bases, with 20 bases between. The CDR3 has 16 amino acids. The germline V gene encodes CDR1 GTSNPN and CDR2 SVGIG (reference sequence). CDR3 sequence: CAWSIEPQPTRDTQYF. The DNA of the CDR3 is TGTGCCTGGAGTATCGAGCCCCAACCAACACGAGATACGCAGTATTTT.

The chain has TRBV19 and TRBJ1-6; tentative D call: TRBD1 (5 bases). The CDR3 extends over 15 amino acids. The germline CDR1 and CDR2 sequences are LNHDA and SQIVND (reference sequence). The V end lost 5 bases, the J end lost 14 bases, and 22 bases lay between the germline ends. CDR3 protein: CASSPWGGPILALHF. The DNA for the CDR3 is TGTGCCAGTAGTCCTTGGGGGGGACCAATTCTAGCCCTCCACTTT.

This rearrangement joins TRBV23-1 to TRBJ1-1; D is ambiguous. TRBV23-1 belongs to the ORF category, with a function that is uncertain. The CDR3 totals 14 residues. Trimming cost V 3 bases and J 2 bases, with 10 bases left between them. The chain's CDR3 is CASSHNRDNTEAFF. The CDR3 DNA sequence: TGCGCCAGCAGTCATAATCGAGACAACACTGAAGCTTTCTTT.

This clonotype was counted many times. The chain links TRBV12-3 or TRBV12-4 to TRBJ1-5; tentative D call: TRBD1 (5 bases). V was cut by 2 bases and J by 3 bases, with 8 bases left in between. The CDR3 sequence is 14 residues long. Written as DNA, the CDR3 is TGTGCCAGCAGTTTATCAGGGTTCAATCAGCCCCAGCATTTT. Protein product: CASSLSGFNQPQHF.

This clonotype was recorded many times. This rearrangement joins TRBV6-4 to TRBJ2-1; D unresolved. The length of the CDR3 is 15 residues. V shed 2 bases and J shed 4 bases, with 12 bases lying between them. Germline V gene sequence: CDR1 MRHNA, CDR2 SNTAGT. Here the CDR3 DNA reads TGTGCCAGCAGTGACGAGCGCGCCCCGTACAATGAGCAGTTCTTC. Protein product: CASSDERAPYNEQFF.

V usage is TRBV2 and J usage is TRBJ2-5, with 7 nucleotides matching TRBD2. This CDR3 region has 14 residues. Losses at the gene ends were 8 bases for V and 2 bases for J; bases not matched to a gene: 8. Germline CDR1 SNHLY, CDR2 FYNNEI. CDR3 DNA: TGTGCCAGCGAGGGAGGACTAGGACAAGAGACCCAGTACTTC. Encoded protein: CASEGGLGQETQYF.

This chain uses TRBV19 with TRBJ2-7, with TRBD1 identical over 9 bases. CDR1 and CDR2 (germline): LNHDA, SQIVND (reference sequence). Germline trimming cut 3 bases from V and 2 bases from J; bases unmatched to any gene: 2. This CDR3 spans 14 amino acids. The CDR3: CASSIDRGTYEQYF. Here the CDR3 DNA reads TGTGCCAGTAGTATCGACAGGGGGACCTACGAGCAGTACTTC.

This chain links TRBV7-6 with TRBJ2-7; D may correspond to TRBD1 or TRBD2 (6 bases each). This CDR3 has 14 amino acids. Germline CDR1 SGHVS, CDR2 FNYEAQ. The V gene lost 4 bases and the J gene lost 7 bases, with 17 bases spanning the gap. CDR3 region: CASSSSGGQGEQYF. In nucleotides, the CDR3 is TGTGCCAGCAGCTCTTCTGGGGGGCAGGGTGAGCAGTACTTC.

This clonotype was counted between two and nine times. This chain links TRBV19 with TRBJ1-1; D is uncertain. The germline CDR1 and CDR2 sequences are LNHDA and SQIVND (reference sequence). The CDR3 length is 11 residues. V was pared by 3 bases and J by 6 bases, with 5 bases between. The CDR3 is CASSISSEAFF. The CDR3 nucleotides are TGTGCCAGTAGTATCAGCTCTGAAGCTTTCTTT.